This T cell receptor (beta chain) was identified in a study of blood T cell repertoires in COVID-19. Study-level background: Italy, Spain and the United States were the sources of the convalescent and acute COVID-19 samples. Sources were T cells, B-cell-depleted T cells, or PBMCs; the material itself was cDNA or gDNA.

Original handling: Estimated nucleated cell counts came from reference gene primer amplification. Data came from immunoSEQ multiplex PCR; TCRdb stores just in-frame clones and leaves some out. The V and J calls and clone size are taken from that table; D and trimming were inferred from the DNA. The table shows about 58,000 clones, with 85% occurring only once. CDR1 is DFQATT, CDR2 SNEGSKA, per germline (reference sequence). The CDR3 consists of 16 residues. Between the trimmed V and J ends, which lost 3 bases and 2 bases, there was a span of 17 bases. The receptor was derived from a middle-aged man with active COVID-19. J is TRBJ2-1 and V is TRBV20-1, with D perhaps TRBD2 (5 bases). The sequencing input was peripheral blood. CDR3 protein: CSASPRGRATYNEQFF. CDR3 coding DNA: TGCAGTGCTAGTCCCAGAGGGCGGGCAACCTACAATGAGCAGTTCTTC.